This T cell receptor (beta chain) was recorded in a study of T cells in Graves' hyperthyroidism and ophthalmopathy. Regarding the study as a whole: Among thyroid clonotypes expanded above 0.001, most also appeared in blood.

Template material for amplifying TCR beta CDR3 regions consisted of RNA transcripts. The HTBI primer set served for first-round RT-PCR of the TCR CDR3. TCRdb reprocessed the multiplex PCR reads via MiXCR and lists one record per CDR3 protein. The sample has approximately 430,000 distinct CDR3 sequences, about 15% seen once; the top ten hold about 13%. Diagnostic decisions used clinical symptoms, serum thyroxine and TRAb, thyroid ultrasound and orbital computed tomography. The authors obtained PBMCs from around 11 ml of fresh peripheral blood. The table lists this clonotype with many counts. Antigen unknown. The sequence was obtained from a man in his late teens or twenties with Graves' ophthalmopathy. Sequencing was performed on blood.

The CDR3 DNA sequence: TGTGCCATCAGCGCGGGACAGGAGGCCGTAGGCTACACCTTC. Its translation: CAISAGQEAVGYTF. The V and J genes are TRBV10-3 and TRBJ1-2; 8 bases align to TRBD1. Germline V CDR1 and CDR2: ENHRY, SYGVKD. The V gene end was trimmed by 6 bases and the J gene end by 8 bases; junction bases not matched to a gene: 11. The CDR3 contains 14 residues.